Each of the 20 T cell receptor beta chains below was sequenced from the same sample in a study of siplizumab effects on memory and regulatory T cells. Libraries were prepared by immunoSEQ multiplex PCR; TCRdb keeps only in-frame clonotypes and omits some of them. Found here are 90,000 to 140,000 clones, 90% to 95% of them singletons; the top ten hold 0.32%. Sequenced input: CD4+ T cells sorted from blood. These receptors were obtained from a human donor in good health.

This sequence joins TRBV29-1 and TRBJ2-5; TRBD2 matches at 7 bases. V gave up 1 base and J gave up 5 bases; unmatched junction bases: 7. The CDR3 has 14 residues. Germline V gene data show CDR1 as SQVTM and CDR2 as ANQGSEA. The DNA of the CDR3 is TGCAGCGTTGAAGGAGTAGCGGGCGGGGAGACCCAGTACTTC. Translating it yields CSVEGVAGGETQYF.

The chain combines TRBV14 with TRBJ1-1; 7 bases are a match to TRBD1. V lost 9 bases, J lost 4 bases, and 5 bases stayed unmatched. The CDR3 consists of 12 residues. The germline gives CDR1 SGHDN, CDR2 FVKESK. DNA of the CDR3: TGTGCCAGTAGGGGGCCTGGCACTGAAGCTTTCTTT. Its translation is CASRGPGTEAFF.

DNA for the CDR3: TGTGCCAGCAGTTTATCGGAGGGGAACTACAATGAGCAGTTCTTC. Translating it yields CASSLSEGNYNEQFF. This chain uses TRBV27 with TRBJ2-1; tentative D call: TRBD2 (6 bases). Germline-derived CDR1 and CDR2 are MNHEY and SMNVEV (reference sequence). V lost 0 bases and J lost 3, with 9 bases in between. The CDR3 runs 15 residues.

V usage is TRBV19 and J usage is TRBJ1-1, with D possibly being TRBD1 (6 bases). Between the trimmed V and J ends, which lost 9 bases and 4 bases, there was a span of 18 bases. The germline V gene has CDR1 LNHDA and CDR2 SQIVND (reference sequence). The CDR3 contains 14 residues. The CDR3 region has the DNA TGTGCCAGCCTCCCCCTGGGGGCGACCACTGAAGCTTTCTTT. It is translated as CASLPLGATTEAFF. The full variable domain, completed using reference TRBV19 and TRBJ1-1, is DGGITQSPKYLFRKEGQNVTLSCEQNLNHDAMYWYRQDPGQGLRLIYYSQIVNDFQKGDIAEGYSVSREKKESFPLTVTSAQKNPTAFYLCASLPLGATTEAFFGQGTRLTVV.

CDR3 in amino acids: CASSQRLAGNYEQYF. Here the CDR3 DNA reads TGTGCCAGCAGCCAGAGACTAGCGGGAAACTACGAGCAGTACTTC. V is TRBV7-9 and J is TRBJ2-7; 11 positions match TRBD2. CDR3 size: 15 residues. Germline V CDR1 and CDR2: SEHNR, FQNEAQ (reference sequence). V lost 5 bases to trimming and J lost 3 bases; unmatched junction nucleotides: 6.

This clone was picked up one time. The CDR3 spells CASSLSGSYNSPLHF. CDR3 in DNA: TGTGCCAGCAGCTTATCGGGCTCCTATAATTCACCCCTCCACTTT. The chain joins TRBV11-2 to TRBJ1-6; D ambiguous. Trimming removed 2 bases at V and 0 bases at J, with 5 bases between. CDR1 and CDR2 from the germline V gene are SGHAT and FQNNGV. There are 15 residues in the CDR3.

The chain is built from TRBV19 and TRBJ1-1; D perhaps matches TRBD1 (6 bases). Germline CDR1 and CDR2: LNHDA and SQIVND (reference sequence). V lost 3 bases, J lost 4 bases, and 12 bases lay in between. The CDR3 extends over 14 amino acids. The CDR3 is CASSMNRDTTEAFF. The CDR3 DNA reads TGTGCCAGTAGTATGAACAGGGATACCACTGAAGCTTTCTTT.

The chain is built from TRBV5-4 and TRBJ2-1, with TRBD2 identical over 13 bases. This CDR3 has 15 residues. Germline V lookup: CDR1 SGHNT, CDR2 YYREEE (reference sequence). Trimming at V came to 6 bases and at J to 5 bases, leaving 5 bases not matched to a gene. For the CDR3, the DNA is TGTGCCAGCACCACTAGCGGGAGGGAAAACAATGAGCAGTTCTTC. Amino acids: CASTTSGRENNEQFF. Supplemented by reference TRBV5-4 and TRBJ2-1, the full variable domain reads ETGVTQSPTHLIKTRGQQVTLRCSSQSGHNTVSWYQQALGQGPQFIFQYYREEENGRGNFPPRFSGLQFPNYSSELNVNALELDDSALYLCASTTSGRENNEQFFGPGTRLTVL.

The chain recombines TRBV5-1 with TRBJ1-6, with TRBD1 identical over 9 bases. V gave up 7 bases and J gave up 5 bases; unmatched junction bases: 4. The CDR3 loop spans 14 amino acids. The V gene's germline CDR1 is SGHRS and CDR2 YFSETQ. This chain's CDR3 is CASGTGGDNSPLHF. The CDR3 nucleotides read TGCGCCAGCGGTACAGGGGGCGATAATTCACCCCTCCACTTT. The full variable domain, in which reference TRBV5-1 and TRBJ1-6 provide the parts outside the CDR3, is KAGVTQTPRYLIKTRGQQVTLSCSPISGHRSVSWYQQTPGQGLQFLFEYFSETQRNKGNFPGRFSGRQFSNSRSEMNVSTLELGDSALYLCASGTGGDNSPLHFGNGTRLTVT.

This chain uses TRBV29-1 with TRBJ2-5, with 9 bases matching TRBD2. V shed 3 bases, J shed 3 bases, and the junction held 8 bases outside the gene matches. This CDR3 has 15 residues. Germline loops: CDR1 SQVTM, CDR2 ANQGSEA. The CDR3 here is CSVDNPASGEETQYF. The CDR3 coding sequence is TGCAGCGTTGATAATCCGGCTAGCGGGGAAGAGACCCAGTACTTC.

This sequence joins TRBV10-3 and TRBJ2-4; D might be TRBD1 (6 bases). This CDR3 is 14 amino acids long. Per the germline V gene, CDR1 is ENHRY and CDR2 is SYGVKD. Between the trimmed V and J ends, which lost 10 bases and 0 bases, there was a span of 13 bases. This CDR3 reads CATTEGVAKNIQYF. The CDR3 DNA sequence: TGTGCCACCACTGAGGGGGTAGCCAAAAACATTCAGTACTTC.

This chain uses TRBV4-1 with TRBJ2-5; D perhaps matches TRBD1 (5 bases). The CDR3 covers 14 residues. Trimming took 6 bases from V and 2 from J, leaving 13 bases between them. In germline, CDR1 is MGHRA, CDR2 YSYEKL. CDR3 loop: CASRAGPAQETQYF. The CDR3, as DNA: TGCGCCAGCAGAGCAGGGCCTGCACAAGAGACCCAGTACTTC.

The genes are TRBV5-1 and TRBJ2-7; tentatively, D is TRBD1 (6 bases). V was pared by 0 bases and J by 0 bases, with 10 bases between. The germline CDR1 and CDR2 sequences are SGHRS and YFSETQ. The CDR3 has 15 residues. The CDR3 sequence is CASSLDGQSSYEQYF. The CDR3 region has the DNA TGCGCCAGCAGCTTGGATGGACAGAGCTCCTACGAGCAGTACTTC.

J is TRBJ1-5 and V is TRBV4-2, with 7 bases aligning to TRBD1. There are 17 residues in the CDR3. Unmatched junction bases numbered 9, after V lost 4 bases and J lost 0 bases. Germline loops: CDR1 LGHNA, CDR2 YNFKEQ. CDR3 residues: CASSRGQLIHSNQPQHF. The CDR3 DNA follows: TGTGCCAGCAGCCGGGGACAGTTAATTCATAGCAATCAGCCCCAGCATTTT.

The genes are TRBV6-6 and TRBJ2-2; 8 bases are shared with TRBD1. The CDR3 spans 14 residues. The V and J ends lost 6 bases and 6 bases, in that order; junction bases with no gene match: 6. Germline values: CDR1 MNHNY, CDR2 SVGAGI (reference sequence). CDR3 residues: CASSPQGEAGELFF. CDR3 nucleotides: TGTGCCAGCAGCCCACAGGGGGAAGCCGGGGAGCTGTTTTTT.

V usage is TRBV5-6 and J usage is TRBJ2-1; no definite D call. Germline V lookup: CDR1 SGHDT, CDR2 YYEEEE. With 0 bases removed from V and 8 bases from J, the gap between germline ends came to 12 bases. CDR3 size: 14 residues. The CDR3 spells CASSLDRGNDEQFF. The DNA of the CDR3 is TGTGCCAGCAGCTTGGACCGTGGTAATGATGAGCAGTTCTTC.

The V call is TRBV7-6, the J call TRBJ2-1; no clear D. The V end was cut by 1 base, the J end by 9 bases, with 10 bases between. The germline V gene encodes CDR1 SGHVS and CDR2 FNYEAQ. The CDR3 runs 13 residues. The CDR3: CASSLGQEGEQFF. The DNA for the CDR3 is TGTGCCAGCAGCTTAGGGCAAGAAGGTGAGCAGTTCTTC.

The chain employs TRBV30 and TRBJ1-2, with 7 bases that match TRBD1. CDR3 length: 14 residues. Germline V gene lookup returns CDR1 GTSNPN and CDR2 SVGIG (reference sequence). J was trimmed by 3 bases and V by 3 bases; bases with no gene match: 7. CDR3 DNA: TGTGCCTGGAGGTTGGGACAGTCCCACTATGGCTACACCTTC. It yields the protein CAWRLGQSHYGYTF. The complete variable domain, with remaining parts taken from reference TRBV30 and TRBJ1-2, reads SQTIHQWPATLVQPVGSPLSLECTVEGTSNPNLYWYRQAAGRGLQLLFYSVGIGQISSEVPQNLSASRPQDRQFILSSKKLLLSDSGFYLCAWRLGQSHYGYTFGSGTRLTVV.

The chain carries TRBV4-1 and TRBJ2-5, with 8 positions matching TRBD2. Germline V lookup: CDR1 MGHRA, CDR2 YSYEKL. CDR3 length: 16 residues. The J segment lost 3 bases and the V segment lost 1 base, leaving 7 bases of the junction unmatched. This CDR3 is CASSQAQGSGEETQYF. CDR3 coding DNA: TGCGCCAGCAGCCAAGCCCAGGGTAGCGGGGAAGAGACCCAGTACTTC.

V and J are TRBV6-1 and TRBJ1-5; D perhaps matches TRBD1 (5 bases). Trimming removed 6 bases from V and 6 bases from J, with 12 bases in between. Germline CDR1 is MNHNS and CDR2 is SASEGT. There are 13 residues in the CDR3. The CDR3, as DNA: TGTGCCAGCAGGAAGACAGAGGTTCAGCCCCAGCATTTT. This sequence encodes CASRKTEVQPQHF.